Listed below are T cell receptor beta chains from one sample, sequenced in a study of T cells after yellow fever vaccination. MiXCR was run by TCRdb on the 5' RACE reads, yielding one entry per CDR3 protein. The sample records roughly 63,000 distinct CDR3 sequences, roughly 7.4% being singletons. Material: CD8+ T cells sorted from PBMCs, obtained 15 days after the yellow fever booster vaccination. The receptor set was obtained from a man aged 25 to 45 who received the YFV17D yellow fever vaccine. Both conserved end residues are part of each CDR3. D genes are given only for firm matches. Size is omitted from some rows. Given values are once, few, many or a class for expanded clones.

V,D,J,size,DNA,CDR3
TRBV15,-,TRBJ1-2,many,TGTGCCACCAGCAGAGATAGGGGGGTTGGCACCGACTATGGCTACACCTTC,CATSRDRGVGTDYGYTF
TRBV4-1,-,TRBJ2-7,-,TGCGCCAGCAGCCAAGTTCGGGGGCCCCACGAGCAGTACTTC,CASSQVRGPHEQYF
TRBV20-1,-,TRBJ2-2,many,TGCAGTGCCGCGTACACCGGGGAGCTGTTTTTT,CSAAYTGELFF
TRBV18,TRBD1,TRBJ2-1,-,TGTGCCAGCTCACCACGCGGCCGGGACAGGGGGCGGCATGAGCAGTTCTTC,CASSPRGRDRGRHEQFF
TRBV9,-,TRBJ1-5,many,TGTGCCAGCAGCGGGGGGGGCGCGGGGCAGCCCCAGCATTTT,CASSGGGAGQPQHF
TRBV5-1,-,TRBJ2-6,many,TGCGCCAGCAGCTTCGAGGACAGTAACTCTGGGGCCAACGTCCTGACTTTC,CASSFEDSNSGANVLTF
TRBV15,-,TRBJ2-7,many,TGTGCCACCAGCAGGGACACTTTCCCCGAGCAGTACTTC,CATSRDTFPEQYF
TRBV10-2,-,TRBJ2-1,many,TGCGCCAGCAGTGATCTGACCGGTTCCGAAGGGCAGTTCTTC,CASSDLTGSEGQFF
TRBV5-1,TRBD2,TRBJ2-1,many,TGCGCCAGCAGCCCGGAATCGGGACTAGGGGACAATGAGCAGTTCTTC,CASSPESGLGDNEQFF
TRBV12-3/TRBV12-4,-,TRBJ1-1,many,TGTGCCAGCAGTCCAGGATTTAGGGAGGGAGCTTTCTTT,CASSPGFREGAFF
TRBV5-1,-,TRBJ2-1,many,TGCGCCAGCAGCTTGACCTCCGGGCCAGCTGAGCAGTTCTTC,CASSLTSGPAEQFF
TRBV2,-,TRBJ1-4,many,TGTGCCAACGCTCCCCCGGGACGGACTGAAAAACTGTTTTTT,CANAPPGRTEKLFF
TRBV12-3/TRBV12-4,-,TRBJ2-7,many,TGTGCCAGCAGTTTAGGGCCGGGATCTGAGCAGTACTTC,CASSLGPGSEQYF
TRBV9,-,TRBJ2-7,many,TGTGCCAGCGGCGAGGGGGACTCGTACTCCTACGAGCAGTACTTC,CASGEGDSYSYEQYF
TRBV7-9,-,TRBJ1-1,many,TGTGCCAGCAGCTTAAATGAGGGGGAGACCACTGAAGCTTTCTTT,CASSLNEGETTEAFF
TRBV5-1,-,TRBJ2-7,many,TGCGCCAGCAGCTTGGAAGGCCTCGAGCAGTACTTC,CASSLEGLEQYF
TRBV5-1,-,TRBJ2-7,many,TGCGCCAGCAGCTATTCGACAGTTTCCTACGAGCAGTACTTC,CASSYSTVSYEQYF
TRBV12-5,-,TRBJ2-7,few,TGTGCTAGTGGTTTCGTTAAGGGCTTGTTCTACGAGCAGTACTTC,CASGFVKGLFYEQYF
TRBV9,-,TRBJ2-1,few,TGTGCCAGCAGCGGCAATAGGGGGAGATCCTACAATGAGCAGTTCTTC,CASSGNRGRSYNEQFF
TRBV30,-,TRBJ2-2,many,TGTGCCTGGGGAGGAGCTACCGGGGAGCTGTTTTTT,CAWGGATGELFF
TRBV4-2,TRBD2,TRBJ2-5,many,TGTGCCAGCAGCCAAGCACTAGCGCCAGAGACCCAGTACTTC,CASSQALAPETQYF
TRBV28,TRBD2,TRBJ2-2,many,TGTGCCAGCAGTTTCGGACTAGCGGGAGGGTACACCGGGGAGCTGTTTTTT,CASSFGLAGGYTGELFF
TRBV6-1,-,TRBJ2-7,many,TGTGCCAGCGGGGAGAGGGGTTCATCCTACGAGCAGTACTTC,CASGERGSSYEQYF
TRBV5-1,TRBD2,TRBJ2-1,many,TGCGCCAGCAGGGGAGGGGCGGGTAACAATGAGCAGTTCTTC,CASRGGAGNNEQFF
TRBV10-3,-,TRBJ1-3,few,TGTGCCATCAGTGGGTTCGGGGGACCGGTCTCTGGAAACACCATATATTTT,CAISGFGGPVSGNTIYF
TRBV7-6,-,TRBJ1-1,many,TGTGCCAGCAGCGAAGGGTCGGTGAACACTGAAGCTTTCTTT,CASSEGSVNTEAFF
TRBV18,-,TRBJ2-2,-,TGTGCCAGCTCCCGTCGGGGAGGTAGCGAGGCCGGGGAGCTGTTTTTT,CASSRRGGSEAGELFF
TRBV12-3/TRBV12-4,-,TRBJ2-3,many,TGTGCCAGCAGTTTTCCAAGCACAGATACGCAGTATTTT,CASSFPSTDTQYF
TRBV7-2,-,TRBJ2-7,-,TGTGCCAGCAGCTTAGCCCCGGGAGCCTACGAGCAGTACTTC,CASSLAPGAYEQYF
TRBV11-3,TRBD2,TRBJ2-1,many,TGTGCCAGCAGCCCATTGGGAGGGAGCTCCTACAATGAGCAGTTCTTC,CASSPLGGSSYNEQFF
TRBV4-2,-,TRBJ1-2,-,TGTGCCAGCAGCCAGGGGCGGCAGGCCTATGGCTACACCTTC,CASSQGRQAYGYTF
TRBV15,-,TRBJ2-1,few,TGTGCCACCAGCACTAACACCCTAGGGGATGAGCAGTTCTTC,CATSTNTLGDEQFF
TRBV20-1,-,TRBJ1-2,many,TGCAGTGCTAGAGACCCGACAGGAAGACTCTATGGCTACACCTTC,CSARDPTGRLYGYTF
TRBV4-1,-,TRBJ2-3,many,TGCGCCAGCAGCCCCCTCGGGCCGGGCACAGATACGCAGTATTTT,CASSPLGPGTDTQYF
TRBV11-2,-,TRBJ2-7,many,TGTGCCAGCAGCTTAGGGGGCCTGCAGTACTTC,CASSLGGLQYF
TRBV6-2/TRBV6-3,-,TRBJ2-1,many,TGTGCCAGCAGTTCACCCTCACAGGAGAGCTCCTACAATGAGCAGTTCTTC,CASSSPSQESSYNEQFF
TRBV15,-,TRBJ2-5,-,TGTGCCACCAGCAGATCGACGCGTGGTCCAGAGACCCAGTACTTC,CATSRSTRGPETQYF
TRBV20-1,-,TRBJ2-5,few,TGCAGTGCTACGCAACAGGGCCGAGAGACCCAGTACTTC,CSATQQGRETQYF
TRBV6-5,-,TRBJ1-6,many,TGTGCCAGCAGTTACTCCCCCTCACAGGAAGTCTCCTATAATTCACCCCTCCACTTT,CASSYSPSQEVSYNSPLHF
TRBV5-1,-,TRBJ2-3,many,TGCGCCAGCAGCTTAATACCGGGTATGGCAGATACGCAGTATTTT,CASSLIPGMADTQYF
TRBV6-5,TRBD2,TRBJ2-5,many,TGTGCCAGCAGTCTCGAACCGACTAGCGGGATTGGAGAGACCCAGTACTTC,CASSLEPTSGIGETQYF
TRBV7-8,TRBD2,TRBJ2-1,many,TGTGCCAGCAGCACCGTCATTACGGGGGGCTACAATGAGCAGTTCTTC,CASSTVITGGYNEQFF
TRBV7-2,TRBD2,TRBJ2-1,many,TGTGCCAGCAGCTTAGGCGGACTAGCGTTTTACAATGAGCAGTTCTTC,CASSLGGLAFYNEQFF
TRBV7-2,-,TRBJ1-1,many,TGTGCCAGCAGCAACGGTAACCCTGAAGCTTTCTTT,CASSNGNPEAFF
TRBV5-6,-,TRBJ1-5,-,TGTGCCATCGGCTTGGACGGCCATCAGCCCCAGCATTTT,CAIGLDGHQPQHF
TRBV4-2,TRBD2,TRBJ2-7,few,TGTGCCAGCAGCCAAGTTGGGCGACTAGCGGGAGCGCTCCAAGACGAGCAGTACTTC,CASSQVGRLAGALQDEQYF
TRBV6-5,-,TRBJ2-7,many,TGTGCCAGCACTGGGAGCTCCTACGAGCAGTACTTC,CASTGSSYEQYF
TRBV12-3/TRBV12-4,-,TRBJ2-3,many,TGTGCCAGTTTAGCGGATAGCACAGATACGCAGTATTTT,CASLADSTDTQYF
TRBV7-9,-,TRBJ2-1,many,TGTGCCAGCAGCCCCGTCGGTGAGCAGTTCTTC,CASSPVGEQFF
TRBV7-6,-,TRBJ2-3,many,TGTGCCAGCGGAAGGACAGACTTGAACACAGATACGCAGTATTTT,CASGRTDLNTDTQYF
TRBV19,-,TRBJ1-5,many,TGTGCCAGTAGTATCAACAATCAGCCCCAGCATTTT,CASSINNQPQHF
TRBV2,TRBD1,TRBJ1-1,medium-sized,TGTGCCAGCAGCATTTTCCAGACAGGGAGGAAGGACACTGAAGCTTTCTTT,CASSIFQTGRKDTEAFF